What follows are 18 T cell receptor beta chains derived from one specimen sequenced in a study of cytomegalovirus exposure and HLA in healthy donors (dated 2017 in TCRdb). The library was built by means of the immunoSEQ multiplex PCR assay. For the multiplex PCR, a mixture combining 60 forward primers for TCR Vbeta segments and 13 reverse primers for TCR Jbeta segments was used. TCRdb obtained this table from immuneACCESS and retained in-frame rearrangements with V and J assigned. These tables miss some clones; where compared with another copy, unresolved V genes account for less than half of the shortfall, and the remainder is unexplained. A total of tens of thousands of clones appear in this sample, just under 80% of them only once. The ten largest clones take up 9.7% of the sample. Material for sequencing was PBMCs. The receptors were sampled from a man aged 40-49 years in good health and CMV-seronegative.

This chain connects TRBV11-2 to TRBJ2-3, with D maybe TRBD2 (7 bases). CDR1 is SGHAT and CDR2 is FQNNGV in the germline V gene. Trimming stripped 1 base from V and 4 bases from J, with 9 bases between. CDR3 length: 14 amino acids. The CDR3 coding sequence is TGTGCCAGCAGCTTAGGAGGGGGGGCAGATACGCAGTATTTT. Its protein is CASSLGGGADTQYF.

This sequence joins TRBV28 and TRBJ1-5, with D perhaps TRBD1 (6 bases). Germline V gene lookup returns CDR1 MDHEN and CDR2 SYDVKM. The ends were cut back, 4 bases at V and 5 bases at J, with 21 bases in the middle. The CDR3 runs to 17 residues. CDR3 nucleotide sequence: TGTGCCAGCAGTTCCCCGGACAGCCCTCGGGCCGATCAGCCCCAGCATTTT. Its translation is CASSSPDSPRADQPQHF. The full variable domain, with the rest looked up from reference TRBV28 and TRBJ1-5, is DVKVTQSSRYLVKRTGEKVFLECVQDMDHENMFWYRQDPGLGLRLIYFSYDVKMKEKGDIPEGYSVSREKKERFSLILESASTNQTSMYLCASSSPDSPRADQPQHFGDGTRLSIL.

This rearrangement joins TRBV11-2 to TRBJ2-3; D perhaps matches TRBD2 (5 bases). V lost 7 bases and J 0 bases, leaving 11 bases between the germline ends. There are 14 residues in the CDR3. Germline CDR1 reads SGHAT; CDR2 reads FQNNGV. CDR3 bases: TGTGCCAGCAAGAGGGTGGCTAGCACAGATACGCAGTATTTT. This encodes CASKRVASTDTQYF.

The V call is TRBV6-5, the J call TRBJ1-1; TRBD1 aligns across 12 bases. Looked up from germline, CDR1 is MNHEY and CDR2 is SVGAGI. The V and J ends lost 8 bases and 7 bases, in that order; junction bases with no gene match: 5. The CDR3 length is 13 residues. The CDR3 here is CASSGQGAFEAFF. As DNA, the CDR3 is TGTGCCAGCTCGGGACAGGGGGCTTTTGAAGCTTTCTTT.

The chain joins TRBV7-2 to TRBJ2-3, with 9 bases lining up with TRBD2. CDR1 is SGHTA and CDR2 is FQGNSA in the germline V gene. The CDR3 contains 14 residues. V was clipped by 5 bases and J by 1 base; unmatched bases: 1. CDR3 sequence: CASSRTSGTDTQYF. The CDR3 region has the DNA TGTGCCAGCAGCCGGACTAGCGGCACAGATACGCAGTATTTT. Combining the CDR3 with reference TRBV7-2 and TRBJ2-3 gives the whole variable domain GAGVSQSPSNKVTEKGKDVELRCDPISGHTALYWYRQSLGQGLEFLIYFQGNSAPDKSGLPSDRFSAERTGGSVSTLTIQRTQQEDSAVYLCASSRTSGTDTQYFGPGTRLTVL.

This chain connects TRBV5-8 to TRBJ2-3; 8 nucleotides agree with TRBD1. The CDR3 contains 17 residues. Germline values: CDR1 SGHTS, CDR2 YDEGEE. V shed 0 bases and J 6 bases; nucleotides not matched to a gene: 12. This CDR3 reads CASSLGQTGQGWDTQYF. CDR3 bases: TGTGCCAGCAGCTTGGGCCAGACCGGACAGGGTTGGGATACGCAGTATTTT. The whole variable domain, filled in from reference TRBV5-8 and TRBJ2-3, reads EAGVTQSPTHLIKTRGQQATLRCSPISGHTSVYWYQQALGLGLQFLLWYDEGEERNRGNFPPRFSGRQFPNYSSELNVNALELEDSALYLCASSLGQTGQGWDTQYFGPGTRLTVL.

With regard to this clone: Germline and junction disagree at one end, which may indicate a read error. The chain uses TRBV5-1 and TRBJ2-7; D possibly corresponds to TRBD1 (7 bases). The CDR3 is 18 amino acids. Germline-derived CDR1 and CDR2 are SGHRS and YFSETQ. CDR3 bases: TGCGCCGGCAGCAGAGCCCTGCGGGACAGACTAAGCTCCTACGAGCAGTACTTC. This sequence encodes CAGSRALRDRLSSYEQYF.

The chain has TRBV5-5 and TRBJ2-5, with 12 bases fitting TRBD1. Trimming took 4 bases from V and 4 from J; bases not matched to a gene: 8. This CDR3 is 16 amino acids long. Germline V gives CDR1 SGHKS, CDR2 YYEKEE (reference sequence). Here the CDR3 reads CASSVSAGQGAETQYF. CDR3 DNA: TGTGCCAGCAGCGTCTCTGCGGGACAGGGGGCAGAGACCCAGTACTTC.

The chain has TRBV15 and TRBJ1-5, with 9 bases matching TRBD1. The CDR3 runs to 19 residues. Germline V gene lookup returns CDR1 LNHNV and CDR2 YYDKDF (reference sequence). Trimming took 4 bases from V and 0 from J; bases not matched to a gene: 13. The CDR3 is CATSNQRWTGEHSNQPQHF. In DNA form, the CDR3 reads TGTGCCACCAGCAACCAAAGATGGACAGGGGAGCATAGCAATCAGCCCCAGCATTTT.

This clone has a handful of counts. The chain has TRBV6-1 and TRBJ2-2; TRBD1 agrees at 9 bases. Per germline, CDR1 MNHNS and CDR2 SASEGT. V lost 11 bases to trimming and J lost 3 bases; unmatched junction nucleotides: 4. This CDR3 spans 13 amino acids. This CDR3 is CARGDRDTGELFF. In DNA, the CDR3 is TGTGCCCGGGGGGACAGGGACACCGGGGAGCTGTTTTTT.

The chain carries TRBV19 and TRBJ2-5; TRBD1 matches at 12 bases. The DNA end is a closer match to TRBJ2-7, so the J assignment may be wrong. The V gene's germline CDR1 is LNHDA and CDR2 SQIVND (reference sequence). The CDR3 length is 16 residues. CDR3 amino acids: CASSIGTGGADHEQYF. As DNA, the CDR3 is TGTGCCAGTAGTATTGGGACAGGGGGCGCCGACCACGAGCAGTACTTC.

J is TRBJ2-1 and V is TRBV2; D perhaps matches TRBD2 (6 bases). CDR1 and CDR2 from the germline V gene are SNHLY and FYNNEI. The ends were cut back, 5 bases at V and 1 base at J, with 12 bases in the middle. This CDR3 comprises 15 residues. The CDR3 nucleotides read TGTGCCAGCAGTAGGGTAGCGGATTCCTACAATGAGCAGTTCTTC. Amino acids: CASSRVADSYNEQFF.

The DNA for the CDR3 is TGTGCCAGCCACTTTCACCTAGATAGCAATCAGCCCCAGCATTTT. It yields the protein CASHFHLDSNQPQHF. The chain combines TRBV28 with TRBJ1-5; D is ambiguous. CDR1 MDHEN and CDR2 SYDVKM come from the germline V gene. V lost 8 bases to trimming and J lost 0 bases, with 14 bases between them. This CDR3 region has 15 residues.

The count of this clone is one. The CDR3 sequence: CASSLGTGANTEAFF. CDR3 coding DNA: TGTGCCAGCAGCCTTGGCACAGGGGCGAACACTGAAGCTTTCTTT. The gene calls are TRBV6-1 and TRBJ1-1; 7 nucleotides align to TRBD1. The germline CDR1 and CDR2 sequences are MNHNS and SASEGT. The V segment lost 6 bases and the J segment 1 base; nucleotides outside the gene matches: 8. The CDR3 is 15 amino acids.

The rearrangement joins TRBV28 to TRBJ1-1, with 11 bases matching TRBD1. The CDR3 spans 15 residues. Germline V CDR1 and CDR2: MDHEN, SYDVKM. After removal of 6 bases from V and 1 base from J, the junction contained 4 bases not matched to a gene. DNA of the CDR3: TGTGCCAGCAGCCCGGGACAGGGGGGGAACACTGAAGCTTTCTTT. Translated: CASSPGQGGNTEAFF.

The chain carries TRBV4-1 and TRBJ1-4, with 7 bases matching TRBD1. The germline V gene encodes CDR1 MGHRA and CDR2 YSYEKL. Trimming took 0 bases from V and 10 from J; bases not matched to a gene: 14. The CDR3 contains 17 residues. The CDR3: CASSQESLEGALAKLFF. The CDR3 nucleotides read TGCGCCAGCAGCCAAGAGTCCTTGGAGGGGGCTCTGGCAAAACTGTTTTTT.

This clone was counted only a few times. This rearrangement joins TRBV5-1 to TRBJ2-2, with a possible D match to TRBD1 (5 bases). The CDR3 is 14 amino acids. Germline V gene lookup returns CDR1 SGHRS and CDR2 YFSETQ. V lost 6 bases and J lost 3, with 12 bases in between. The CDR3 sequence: CASKGQVDTGELFF. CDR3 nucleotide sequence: TGCGCCAGCAAGGGGCAGGTAGACACCGGGGAGCTGTTTTTT.

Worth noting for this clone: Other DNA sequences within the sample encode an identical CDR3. DNA of the CDR3: TGTGCCAGCAGCTTAGAAGTCGCAGGGTCTTCCTACGAGCAGTACTTC. Encoded protein: CASSLEVAGSSYEQYF. This chain links TRBV11-2 with TRBJ2-7; D is possibly TRBD1 (5 bases). Trimming took 0 bases from V and 1 from J, leaving 13 bases between them. Germline loops: CDR1 SGHAT, CDR2 FQNNGV. The CDR3 sequence is 16 residues long. Looking up the rest from reference TRBV11-2 and TRBJ2-7 gives the full variable domain: EAGVAQSPRYKIIEKRQSVAFWCNPISGHATLYWYQQILGQGPKLLIQFQNNGVVDDSQLPKDRFSAERLKGVDSTLKIQPAKLEDSAVYLCASSLEVAGSSYEQYFGPGTRLTVT.